This T cell receptor (beta chain) comes out of a study of T cell repertoires in cytomegalovirus infection. Study as a whole: Well-studied HLA-B-restricted CMV epitopes were used in the study alongside recently identified HLA-C-restricted ones. Public signatures in TCR beta pointed to CMV infection and matching HLA type.

In TCRdb, the reads were re-called with MiXCR into one record per CDR3 protein. The table lists about 770,000 distinct CDR3 sequences, about 27% of them singletons. Germline values: CDR1 MDHEN, CDR2 SYDVKM. The CDR3 covers 15 residues. V was clipped by 8 bases and J by 4 bases; unmatched bases: 5. A note on this clonotype: The antigen remains undetermined.

The receptor was isolated from a human donor in good health (CMV status not recorded). Some clones in this sample may be carry-over from other donors' samples. Sample: cultured CD8+ T cells from PBMCs, taken from culture after CMV antigen stimulation. The chain links TRBV28 to TRBJ2-1; 13 nucleotides match TRBD2. CDR3 amino acids: CASGTSGALYNEQFF. In nucleotides, the CDR3 is TGTGCCAGCGGGACTAGCGGGGCACTATACAATGAGCAGTTCTTC.